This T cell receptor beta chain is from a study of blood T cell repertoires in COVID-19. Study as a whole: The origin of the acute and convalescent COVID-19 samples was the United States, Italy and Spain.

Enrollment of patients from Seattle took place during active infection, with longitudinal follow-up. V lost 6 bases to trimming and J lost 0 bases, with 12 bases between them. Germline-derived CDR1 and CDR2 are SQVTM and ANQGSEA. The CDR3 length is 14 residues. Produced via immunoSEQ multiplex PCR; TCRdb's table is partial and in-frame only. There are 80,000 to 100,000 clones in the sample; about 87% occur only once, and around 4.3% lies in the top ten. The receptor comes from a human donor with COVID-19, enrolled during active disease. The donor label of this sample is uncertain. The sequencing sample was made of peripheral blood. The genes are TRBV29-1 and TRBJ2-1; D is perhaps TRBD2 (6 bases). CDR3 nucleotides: TGCAGCGTCCGCGGGGCTAGCTCCTACAATGAGCAGTTCTTC. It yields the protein CSVRGASSYNEQFF.